The rows below give T cell receptor beta chains drawn from one sample of a study of T cells in localized non-small cell lung cancer. The protocol was immunoSEQ multiplex PCR, while the TCRdb copy is restricted to in-frame clones and leaves out a portion. Of over 10,000 clones in the sample, roughly 84% were seen once. Sequencing used peripheral blood, obtained before any cancer treatment. The receptors here all came from a male donor aged 60 or over with stage I squamous cell lung carcinoma. Both conserved end residues are part of each CDR3. A D gene is named only where the DNA matches it firmly. Clone size is shown for a subset of rows, as once, few, many or a class of expanded clone.

j_call	d_call	clone_size	v_call	cdr3_aa	cdr3_nt
TRBJ2-7	TRBD2	-	TRBV9	CASSAVAGAGSEQYF	TGTGCCAGCAGCGCCGTAGCGGGAGCCGGAAGCGAGCAGTACTTC
TRBJ2-1	TRBD1	-	TRBV9	CASSVAAGTGGIAYNEQFF	TGTGCCAGCAGCGTAGCTGCAGGGACAGGGGGCATTGCCTACAATGAGCAGTTCTTC
TRBJ2-5	TRBD2	-	TRBV29-1	CSVVGSGEQETQYF	TGCAGCGTTGTGGGTAGCGGGGAACAAGAGACCCAGTACTTC
TRBJ1-4	-	-	TRBV30	CAWEQGGRLNEKLFF	TGTGCCTGGGAGCAGGGTGGGCGGTTAAATGAAAAACTGTTTTTT
TRBJ1-2	-	-	TRBV2	CASSPGTARSGYTF	TGTGCCAGCAGTCCTGGGACCGCCCGGTCGGGCTACACCTTC
TRBJ2-5	-	-	TRBV18	CASSQGVRETQYF	TGTGCCAGCTCCCAAGGAGTAAGAGAGACCCAGTACTTC
TRBJ2-2	TRBD1	once	TRBV27	CAIRTGANTGELFF	TGTGCCATAAGGACAGGGGCGAACACCGGGGAGCTGTTTTTT
TRBJ1-5	TRBD1	-	TRBV30	CAWSDPGQGGNQPQHF	TGTGCCTGGAGTGACCCGGGACAGGGGGGGAATCAGCCCCAGCATTTT
TRBJ1-1	-	hyperexpanded	TRBV28	CASSFRGPTEAFF	TGTGCCAGCAGTTTCCGGGGGCCCACTGAAGCTTTCTTT
TRBJ1-5	-	-	TRBV19	CASTLYREKSNQPQHF	TGTGCCAGTACCCTGTACAGAGAAAAGAGCAATCAGCCCCAGCATTTT
TRBJ1-3	-	once	TRBV30	CAWSDETNGNTIYF	TGTGCCTGGAGTGACGAAACCAATGGAAACACCATATATTTT
TRBJ2-7	TRBD1	-	TRBV10-3	CAITGGETYEQYF	TGTGCCATCACAGGGGGAGAAACCTACGAGCAGTACTTC
TRBJ2-1	TRBD2	-	TRBV2	CASSLQGTSVYNEQFF	TGTGCCAGCAGCCTACAGGGGACTAGCGTCTACAATGAGCAGTTCTTC
TRBJ1-4	-	-	TRBV4-1	CASSQAFEQGDEKLFF	TGCGCCAGCAGCCAAGCCTTTGAACAGGGAGATGAAAAACTGTTTTTT
TRBJ1-1	-	-	TRBV10-2	CASRAGDTEAFF	TGCGCCAGCAGGGCAGGCGACACTGAAGCTTTCTTT
TRBJ1-5	TRBD1	-	TRBV4-2	CASSQDLGGSPQHF	TGTGCCAGCAGCCAAGATCTAGGGGGCTCACCCCAGCATTTT
TRBJ1-1	-	-	TRBV5-6	CASSFALGDTEAFF	TGTGCCAGCAGCTTCGCTCTGGGTGACACTGAAGCTTTCTTT
TRBJ2-7	TRBD1	-	TRBV5-4	CASSASGQGYEQYF	TGTGCCAGCAGCGCGTCTGGACAGGGCTACGAGCAGTACTTC
TRBJ2-4	TRBD2	-	TRBV28	CASTSGRGRAKNIQYF	TGTGCCAGCACTAGCGGGAGGGGGAGGGCCAAAAACATTCAGTACTTC
TRBJ2-7	TRBD1	-	TRBV7-2	CASSQTGGYEQYF	TGTGCCAGCAGCCAGACAGGGGGCTACGAGCAGTACTTC
TRBJ1-1	TRBD1	once	TRBV7-8	CASSLRGDRAVTEAFF	TGTGCCAGCAGCTTAAGGGGGGACAGGGCTGTCACTGAAGCTTTCTTT
TRBJ1-5	TRBD1	hyperexpanded	TRBV18	CASSPDRGGNQPQHF	TGTGCCAGCTCACCGGACAGGGGAGGCAATCAGCCCCAGCATTTT
TRBJ1-5	-	-	TRBV30	CACQGSNQPQHF	TGTGCCTGCCAGGGTAGCAATCAGCCCCAGCATTTT
TRBJ2-1	TRBD1	-	TRBV30	CAWSVGGTGVDEQFF	TGTGCCTGGAGTGTAGGTGGGACAGGGGTAGATGAGCAGTTCTTC
TRBJ2-2	-	-	TRBV11-2	CASSRGPSAGELFF	TGTGCCAGCAGTCGAGGCCCTAGCGCCGGGGAGCTGTTTTTT
TRBJ1-3	-	-	TRBV5-4	CASSSPEGPGNTIYF	TGTGCCAGCAGCTCCCCCGAGGGGCCTGGAAACACCATATATTTT
TRBJ2-2	-	once	TRBV19	CASSILLPGELFF	TGTGCCAGTAGTATATTGTTGCCCGGGGAGCTGTTTTTT
TRBJ1-1	-	-	TRBV28	CASSLDTEAFF	TGTGCCAGCAGTTTAGACACTGAAGCTTTCTTT
TRBJ1-1	-	-	TRBV6-4	CASSATVNTEAFF	TGTGCCAGCAGTGCCACAGTGAACACTGAAGCTTTCTTT
TRBJ2-1	TRBD1	-	TRBV5-1	CASSPLTGGYNEQFF	TGCGCCAGCAGCCCGTTGACAGGGGGCTACAATGAGCAGTTCTTC
TRBJ2-7	TRBD1	-	TRBV7-8	CASSLQGAYEQYF	TGTGCCAGCAGCTTGCAGGGGGCTTACGAGCAGTACTTC
TRBJ2-3	-	-	TRBV7-2	CASTALGDTQYF	TGTGCCAGCACAGCGTTGGGAGATACGCAGTATTTT
TRBJ2-1	-	-	TRBV11-3	CASSPTTNSYNEQFF	TGTGCCAGCAGCCCTACCACGAACTCCTACAATGAGCAGTTCTTC
TRBJ1-2	TRBD1	-	TRBV18	CASSPVPGQGGMRGYTF	TGTGCCAGCTCACCCGTCCCGGGACAGGGGGGTATGCGTGGCTACACCTTC
TRBJ2-3	TRBD2	-	TRBV5-1	CASKLGTSGASTDTQYF	TGCGCCAGCAAGCTTGGGACTAGCGGGGCTAGCACAGATACGCAGTATTTT
TRBJ2-5	TRBD2	once	TRBV4-1	CASSPGTSGRVQETQYF	TGCGCCAGCAGCCCCGGGACTAGCGGGAGGGTCCAAGAGACCCAGTACTTC
TRBJ2-3	TRBD2	-	TRBV7-6	CASSYLAGGTDTQYF	TGTGCCAGCAGCTACCTAGCGGGAGGGACAGATACGCAGTATTTT
TRBJ1-2	-	-	TRBV6-5	CAVRVDYGYTF	TGTGCCGTCAGGGTCGACTATGGCTACACCTTC
TRBJ2-3	-	-	TRBV5-1	CASSFGHPGTDTQYF	TGCGCCAGCAGCTTTGGGCACCCCGGGACAGATACGCAGTATTTT
TRBJ2-7	TRBD1	-	TRBV7-6	CASSSHRGTYEQYF	TGTGCCAGCAGCTCCCACAGGGGGACGTACGAGCAGTACTTC
TRBJ2-2	-	-	TRBV28	CASVGRPLWTGELFF	TGTGCCAGCGTGGGGAGGCCGCTCTGGACCGGGGAGCTGTTTTTT
TRBJ2-1	-	-	TRBV5-4	CASSSIQSNEQFF	TGTGCCAGCAGCTCCATCCAGTCGAATGAGCAGTTCTTC
TRBJ1-1	TRBD1	-	TRBV29-1	CSVPNAGTGHQTEAFF	TGCAGCGTCCCCAATGCAGGGACAGGGCATCAGACTGAAGCTTTCTTT
TRBJ2-2	-	-	TRBV5-1	CASSSDLPGVPGTGELFF	TGCGCCAGCAGCTCCGACTTACCGGGAGTTCCGGGCACCGGGGAGCTGTTTTTT
TRBJ2-2	-	-	TRBV27	CASSLGVTGELFF	TGTGCCAGCAGTTTGGGGGTCACCGGGGAGCTGTTTTTT
TRBJ2-2	-	-	TRBV7-9	CASSWATGELFF	TGTGCCAGCAGCTGGGCCACCGGGGAGCTGTTTTTT
TRBJ2-7	TRBD2	once	TRBV11-2	CASSSSRLASEQYF	TGTGCCAGCAGCTCCTCCAGACTAGCGAGCGAGCAGTACTTC
TRBJ1-1	-	-	TRBV2	CASNPDRNTEAFF	TGTGCCAGCAACCCAGACAGAAACACTGAAGCTTTCTTT
TRBJ2-3	TRBD2	-	TRBV6-6	CASSRGTSVGTDTQYF	TGTGCCAGCAGTCGCGGGACTAGCGTCGGGACAGATACGCAGTATTTT
TRBJ1-1	-	-	TRBV28	CASSLTTQGTEAFF	TGTGCCAGCAGTTTAACGACTCAGGGCACTGAAGCTTTCTTT
TRBJ1-4	-	-	TRBV25-1	CASIGQKSEKLFF	TGTGCCAGCATTGGACAGAAGAGTGAAAAACTGTTTTTT
TRBJ2-1	-	-	TRBV11-2	CASSAPSEGYNEQFF	TGTGCCAGCAGCGCCCCCTCCGAAGGGTACAATGAGCAGTTCTTC